These 3 T cell receptor beta chains came from one sample sequenced in a study of Graves' ophthalmopathy and Graves' hyperthyroidism. RNA transcripts were the template, and TCR beta CDR3 regions were amplified from them. The authors performed first-round RT-PCR with HTBI primers and then a second-round multiplex PCR. In TCRdb, the multiplex PCR reads were re-called with MiXCR into one record per CDR3 protein. The sample has about 370,000 distinct CDR3 sequences, roughly 15% seen once. Sample: peripheral blood. Receptors were obtained from an adult woman with stable Graves' hyperthyroidism.

In this sample, this clonotype turned up many times. The V call is TRBV10-3, the J call TRBJ2-7; 9 nucleotides align to TRBD1. This CDR3 has 14 residues. The germline V gene encodes CDR1 ENHRY and CDR2 SYGVKD. The trim removed 9 bases at V and 5 bases at J, leaving 11 bases unmatched. The CDR3 is CAIGSGTGFDEQYF. The CDR3 region has the DNA TGTGCCATTGGATCCGGGACAGGGTTCGACGAGCAGTACTTC.

The sample holds many counts of this clonotype. The rearrangement joins TRBV6-4 to TRBJ1-5; D is unresolved. The CDR3 spans 15 residues. The germline V gene encodes CDR1 MRHNA and CDR2 SNTAGT. V gave up 7 bases and J gave up 0 bases, with 13 bases separating them. The CDR3 nucleotides are TGTGCCAGCAACATAGCACGTTATAGCAATCAGCCCCAGCATTTT. Translating gives CASNIARYSNQPQHF.

This clonotype was counted ten times or more. The chain employs TRBV28 and TRBJ2-7, with 7 bases lining up with TRBD1. Trimming took 3 bases from V and 4 from J; bases not matched to a gene: 3. CDR1 and CDR2 (germline): MDHEN, SYDVKM. The CDR3 has 13 amino acids. CDR3 sequence: CASSFDRDYEQYF. CDR3 bases: TGTGCCAGCAGTTTCGACAGGGATTACGAGCAGTACTTC. Variable domain in full (rest from reference TRBV28 and TRBJ2-7): DVKVTQSSRYLVKRTGEKVFLECVQDMDHENMFWYRQDPGLGLRLIYFSYDVKMKEKGDIPEGYSVSREKKERFSLILESASTNQTSMYLCASSFDRDYEQYFGPGTRLTVT.